The source of this TCR beta chain is a study of blood T cell repertoires in COVID-19. TCRdb keeps only in-frame clones here, not all; method: immunoSEQ multiplex PCR. Of fewer than 400,000 clones in the sample, about 85% were seen once. CDR3 length: 12 residues. J was trimmed by 8 bases and V by 6 bases; bases with no gene match: 4. Germline CDR1 MDHEN, CDR2 SYDVKM. The clonotype originates from a woman between 25 and 40 years old who had been exposed to COVID-19. This chain joins TRBV28 and TRBJ1-1, with 9 bases identical to TRBD1. Sequenced input: PBMCs or T cells enriched from blood (not recorded which). The CDR3, as DNA: TGTGCCAGCAGCCGAACAGGGGGCGAAGCTTTCTTT. This gives the protein CASSRTGGEAFF.